These 26 T cell receptor beta chains originate from one sample sequenced in a study of blood T cell repertoires in COVID-19. Some clones are missing from TCRdb's copy, which holds only in-frame ones; the method was immunoSEQ multiplex PCR. The sample shows a few hundred thousand clones, about 89% of them seen only once. The sequenced sample was peripheral blood. The source is a man younger than 35 who had recovered from COVID-19.

This sequence joins TRBV7-9 and TRBJ1-3; D ambiguous. This CDR3 has 14 residues. V shed 2 bases and J shed 3 bases, with 8 bases lying between them. Germline V lookup: CDR1 SEHNR, CDR2 FQNEAQ (reference sequence). The CDR3 coding sequence is TGTGCCAGCAGCTTAACCGGGGTTGGAAACACCATATATTTT. Translation gives CASSLTGVGNTIYF.

This clone was picked up one time. This specimen includes other DNA sequences encoding the same CDR3. V gene TRBV9 combines with J gene TRBJ1-1, with 10 positions matching TRBD1. V lost 2 bases, J lost 1 base, and 2 bases stayed unmatched. Germline-derived CDR1 and CDR2 are SGDLS and YYNGEE. The CDR3 runs 15 residues. The CDR3 protein is CASSVGQGGNTEAFF. For the CDR3, the DNA is TGTGCCAGCAGCGTCGGACAGGGGGGGAACACTGAAGCTTTCTTT. Using reference TRBV9 and TRBJ1-1 for the parts outside the CDR3, the full variable domain is DSGVTQTPKHLITATGQRVTLRCSPRSGDLSVYWYQQSLDQGLQFLIQYYNGEERAKGNILERFSAQQFPDLHSELNLSSLELGDSALYFCASSVGQGGNTEAFFGQGTRLTVV.

The CDR3 nucleotides are TGCAGCGTCTCCCGGTCAGGGGTGGAAAAACTGTTTTTT. This codes for CSVSRSGVEKLFF. The V call is TRBV29-1, the J call TRBJ1-4, with D perhaps TRBD1 (6 bases). The CDR3 contains 13 residues. The germline V gene has CDR1 SQVTM and CDR2 ANQGSEA. The V end was cut by 6 bases, the J end by 8 bases, with 16 bases between.

The rearrangement uses TRBV6-1 and TRBJ2-2, with 12 bases fitting TRBD2. From germline, CDR1 is MNHNS and CDR2 SASEGT. The CDR3 is made up of 15 amino acids. V was pared by 2 bases and J by 7 bases, with 2 bases of the junction left unmatched. CDR3 amino acids: CASSELAGGFGELFF. The CDR3 nucleotides read TGTGCCAGCAGTGAACTAGCGGGAGGGTTCGGGGAGCTGTTTTTT.

Only one count was recorded for this clone. This chain connects TRBV6-5 to TRBJ1-1; D gene uncertain. Deletions cut 6 bases from V and 0 bases from J, with 8 bases between. This CDR3 is built from 13 residues. CDR1 and CDR2 (germline): MNHEY, SVGAGI. CDR3 protein: CASSPLLNTEAFF. CDR3 DNA: TGTGCCAGCAGCCCGTTATTGAACACTGAAGCTTTCTTT.

The chain combines TRBV5-1 with TRBJ1-1, with D maybe TRBD1 (5 bases). V was pared by 2 bases and J by 1 base, with 15 bases between. This CDR3 comprises 16 residues. Per the germline V gene, CDR1 is SGHRS and CDR2 is YFSETQ. Here the CDR3 reads CASSLRGDGRNTEAFF. The CDR3 nucleotides read TGCGCCAGCAGCTTAAGGGGCGACGGGCGGAACACTGAAGCTTTCTTT.

This sequence joins TRBV3-1 (or the pseudogene TRBV3-2) and TRBJ1-6; 8 bases are a match to TRBD1. The length of the CDR3 is 14 residues. Per the germline V gene, CDR1 is LGHDT and CDR2 is YNNKEL (reference sequence). V shed 6 bases and J 11 bases; nucleotides not matched to a gene: 9. The CDR3 protein is CASRLGQGNAPLHF. The CDR3 bases are TGTGCCAGCAGACTCGGACAGGGCAATGCACCCCTCCACTTT.

Notes on this clone: This sample also contains other DNA sequences that code for the same CDR3. V gene TRBV6-5 combines with J gene TRBJ2-7; tentative D call: TRBD1 (6 bases). V was cut by 1 base and J by 0 bases, with 7 bases left in between. Germline V gene sequence: CDR1 MNHEY, CDR2 SVGAGI. The CDR3 contains 14 residues. The chain's CDR3 is CASSYLQGSYEQYF. The CDR3 DNA reads as TGTGCCAGCAGTTACTTACAGGGCTCCTACGAGCAGTACTTC.

The chain couples TRBV11-2 to TRBJ2-7; TRBD2 aligns across 10 bases. The CDR3 runs 17 residues. Germline CDR1 and CDR2: SGHAT and FQNNGV. V lost 4 bases to trimming and J lost 6 bases; unmatched junction nucleotides: 15. CDR3 region: CASSSPVGLAGESEQYF. DNA for the CDR3: TGTGCCAGCAGCTCCCCCGTCGGGCTAGCGGGAGAAAGCGAGCAGTACTTC. The full variable domain, its missing parts supplied by reference TRBV11-2 and TRBJ2-7, is EAGVAQSPRYKIIEKRQSVAFWCNPISGHATLYWYQQILGQGPKLLIQFQNNGVVDDSQLPKDRFSAERLKGVDSTLKIQPAKLEDSAVYLCASSSPVGLAGESEQYFGPGTRLTVT.

The rearrangement joins TRBV7-9 to TRBJ1-1; D not certain. V lost 10 bases and J lost 0, with 6 bases in between. The CDR3 has 11 residues. Germline loops: CDR1 SEHNR, CDR2 FQNEAQ (reference sequence). The CDR3 sequence is CAIIMNTEAFF. The CDR3 region has the DNA TGTGCCATTATAATGAACACTGAAGCTTTCTTT.

J is TRBJ1-4 and V is TRBV7-8; D gene unclear. CDR3 length: 14 amino acids. From germline, CDR1 is SGHVS and CDR2 FQNEAQ. V was trimmed by 5 bases and J by 2 bases, leaving 9 bases between them. The CDR3 here is CASSHPGTNEKLFF. The CDR3 DNA reads as TGTGCCAGCAGCCACCCTGGCACTAATGAAAAACTGTTTTTT.

The V call is TRBV9, the J call TRBJ2-2; D not certain. This CDR3 spans 18 amino acids. The germline V and J ends were trimmed by 2 bases and 2 bases, with 19 bases remaining between them. In germline, CDR1 is SGDLS, CDR2 YYNGEE. CDR3 residues: CASSVARQVRPNTGELFF. The CDR3 bases are TGTGCCAGCAGCGTGGCCCGGCAGGTGCGACCAAACACCGGGGAGCTGTTTTTT.

The rearrangement uses TRBV11-2 and TRBJ1-2; the D gene is possibly TRBD1 (5 bases). Per the germline V gene, CDR1 is SGHAT and CDR2 is FQNNGV. Trimming removed 5 bases at V and 4 bases at J, with 17 bases between. The CDR3 covers 15 residues. CDR3: CASSRTSRAAYGYTF. CDR3 DNA sequence: TGTGCCAGCAGCCGGACGAGCAGGGCGGCCTATGGCTACACCTTC.

This chain uses TRBV3-1 (or the pseudogene TRBV3-2) with TRBJ1-2, with D maybe TRBD1 (6 bases). V was pared by 6 bases and J by 6 bases, with 11 bases between. CDR1 and CDR2 from the germline V gene are LGHDT and YNNKEL (reference sequence). The CDR3 totals 12 residues. In DNA form, the CDR3 reads TGTGCCAGCAGTCTTAACAGGGATGGCTACACCTTC. This gives the protein CASSLNRDGYTF.

This sequence joins TRBV18 and TRBJ1-1; D is possibly TRBD1 (5 bases). This CDR3 region has 15 residues. Germline V gene sequence: CDR1 KGHSH, CDR2 LQKENI. V was clipped by 1 base and J by 5 bases, with 14 bases between them. Here the CDR3 reads CASSPQVPGETEAFF. As DNA, the CDR3 is TGTGCCAGCTCACCACAGGTTCCGGGGGAAACTGAAGCTTTCTTT.

The chain uses TRBV3-1 (or the pseudogene TRBV3-2) and TRBJ1-1; D unresolved. Trimming took off 1 base at V and 4 bases at J, with 10 bases between the two ends. CDR3 length equals 14 residues. Germline V gene data show CDR1 as LGHDT and CDR2 as YNNKEL (reference sequence). CDR3 region: CASSQGEGFTEAFF. CDR3 sequence (DNA): TGTGCCAGCAGCCAAGGGGAGGGTTTCACTGAAGCTTTCTTT.

V is TRBV24-1 and J is TRBJ2-3; 8 nucleotides line up with TRBD2. In germline, CDR1 is KGHDR, CDR2 SFDVKD. The CDR3 covers 13 residues. J gave up 4 bases and V 10 bases, and 6 bases lay outside the gene matches. CDR3 sequence: CATRDGGADTQYF. The CDR3, as DNA: TGTGCCACGAGGGACGGGGGGGCAGATACGCAGTATTTT.

The gene calls are TRBV27 and TRBJ1-1; D gene ambiguous. V was shortened by 1 base and J by 1 base, with 7 bases between the two germline ends. Per the germline V gene, CDR1 is MNHEY and CDR2 is SMNVEV (reference sequence). CDR3 size: 14 residues. This chain's CDR3 is CASSLYEENTEAFF. As DNA, the CDR3 is TGTGCCAGCAGTTTATACGAGGAGAACACTGAAGCTTTCTTT.

The chain is built from TRBV4-1 and TRBJ1-1, with a tentative D call TRBD1 (6 bases). From germline, CDR1 is MGHRA and CDR2 YSYEKL. The CDR3 has 15 residues. With 0 bases removed from V and 5 bases from J, the gap between germline ends came to 13 bases. CDR3 protein: CASSQDLGGNTEAFF. Here the CDR3 DNA reads TGCGCCAGCAGCCAAGATCTAGGGGGAAATACTGAAGCTTTCTTT.

CDR3 region: CASLDRRFTEAFF. The CDR3 bases are TGTGCCAGTCTGGACAGGAGATTCACTGAAGCTTTCTTT. The V call is TRBV19, the J call TRBJ1-1; 7 nucleotides line up with TRBD1. The CDR3 has 13 residues. Per the germline V gene, CDR1 is LNHDA and CDR2 is SQIVND (reference sequence). The J segment lost 4 bases and the V segment lost 8 bases, leaving 7 bases of the junction unmatched.

Regarding this clone: This sample also contains other DNA sequences that code for the same CDR3. This chain uses TRBV7-2 with TRBJ1-1; TRBD1 aligns across 7 bases. Germline trimming cut 3 bases from V and 0 bases from J; bases unmatched to any gene: 1. The CDR3 is made up of 14 amino acids. The germline V gene encodes CDR1 SGHTA and CDR2 FQGNSA. CDR3 nucleotide sequence: TGTGCCAGCAGCTTGGGACAGCTGAACACTGAAGCTTTCTTT. It encodes CASSLGQLNTEAFF.

This clone was seen only once. V and J are TRBV13 and TRBJ2-5; 8 bases are a match to TRBD2. Losses at the gene ends were 2 bases for V and 4 bases for J; bases not matched to a gene: 6. The CDR3 sequence is 15 residues long. Germline-derived CDR1 and CDR2 are PRHDT and FYEKMQ (reference sequence). CDR3 region: CASSLNLAGGETQYF. The CDR3 region has the DNA TGTGCCAGCAGCTTAAATCTTGCGGGGGGAGAGACCCAGTACTTC.

The V and J genes are TRBV7-2 and TRBJ2-5, with 14 positions matching TRBD2. Germline V gene sequence: CDR1 SGHTA, CDR2 FQGNSA. CDR3 size: 15 residues. The J segment lost 10 bases and the V segment lost 5 bases, leaving 9 bases of the junction unmatched. CDR3 DNA sequence: TGTGCCAGCAGCGCCCGGACTAGCGGGGGGAGGGGCCAGTACTTC. The encoded protein is CASSARTSGGRGQYF.

The V call is TRBV5-1, the J call TRBJ2-5; possibly TRBD2 for D (6 bases). The CDR3 is made up of 17 amino acids. Trimming took 4 bases from V and 0 from J, leaving 19 bases between them. Germline lookup yields CDR1 SGHRS and CDR2 YFSETQ. Here the CDR3 DNA reads TGCGCCAGCAGCGCGGACGGGACTGAGAATTACCAAGAGACCCAGTACTTC. Translating it yields CASSADGTENYQETQYF.

The V and J genes are TRBV10-3 and TRBJ2-6; D is ambiguous. V was cut by 0 bases and J by 3 bases, with 9 bases left in between. CDR1 ENHRY and CDR2 SYGVKD come from the germline V gene. The CDR3 extends over 16 amino acids. DNA for the CDR3: TGTGCCATCAGTGAGTCGAGAGGTATTGGGGCCAACGTCCTGACTTTC. Translation: CAISESRGIGANVLTF.

This clone was detected only once. The rearrangement links TRBV7-9 to TRBJ2-6; D is unresolved. CDR1 and CDR2 (germline): SEHNR, FQNEAQ (reference sequence). The CDR3 contains 16 residues. V was trimmed by 6 bases and J by 0 bases, leaving 12 bases between them. In nucleotides, the CDR3 is TGTGCCAGCAGTGGGCGACCCCCCTCTGGGGCCAACGTCCTGACTTTC. Translated, it gives CASSGRPPSGANVLTF.